The T cell receptor beta chain under discussion was sequenced for a study of OX40 agonist ivuxolimab in advanced cancers. Data came from immunoSEQ multiplex PCR; TCRdb stores just in-frame clones and leaves some out. Of over 100,000 clones listed, roughly 91% are singletons. The V gene lost 2 bases and the J gene lost 2 bases, with 10 bases spanning the gap. Germline CDR1 reads SGDLS; CDR2 reads YYNGEE. The CDR3 is 14 residues long. This receptor was taken from an adult with an advanced solid tumor such as melanoma, head and neck, liver or kidney cancer. The sample here was CD4+ or CD8+ T cells sorted from blood, taken in a trial of the OX40 agonist ivuxolimab. The rearrangement links TRBV9 to TRBJ1-2, with D possibly TRBD1 on 6 matching bases. The CDR3 loop reads CASSVGGQNYGYTF. The CDR3 DNA reads as TGTGCCAGCAGCGTCGGGGGGCAAAACTATGGCTACACCTTC.